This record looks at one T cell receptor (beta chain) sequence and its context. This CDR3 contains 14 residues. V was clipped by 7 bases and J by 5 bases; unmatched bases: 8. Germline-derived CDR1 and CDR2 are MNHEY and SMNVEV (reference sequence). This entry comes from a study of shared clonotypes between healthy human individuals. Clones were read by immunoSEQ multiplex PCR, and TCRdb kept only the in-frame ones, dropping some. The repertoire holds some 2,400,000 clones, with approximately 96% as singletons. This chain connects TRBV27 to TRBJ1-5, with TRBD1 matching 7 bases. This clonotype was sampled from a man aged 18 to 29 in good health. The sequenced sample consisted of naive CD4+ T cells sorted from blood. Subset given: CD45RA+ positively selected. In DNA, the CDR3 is TGTGCCAGCACCCTAAGACAGGGACATCAGCCCCAGCATTTT. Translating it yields CASTLRQGHQPQHF.